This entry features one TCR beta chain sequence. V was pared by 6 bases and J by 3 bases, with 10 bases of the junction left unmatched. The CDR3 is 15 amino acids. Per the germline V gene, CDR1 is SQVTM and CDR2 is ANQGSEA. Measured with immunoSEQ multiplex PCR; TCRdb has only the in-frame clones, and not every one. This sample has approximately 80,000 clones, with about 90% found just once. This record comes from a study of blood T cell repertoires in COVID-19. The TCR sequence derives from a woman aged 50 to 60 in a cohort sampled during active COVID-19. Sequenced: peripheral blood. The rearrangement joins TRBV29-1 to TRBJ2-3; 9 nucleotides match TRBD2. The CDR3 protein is CSVGKREAGTDTQYF. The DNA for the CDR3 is TGCAGCGTCGGGAAGCGGGAGGCCGGGACAGATACGCAGTATTTT.